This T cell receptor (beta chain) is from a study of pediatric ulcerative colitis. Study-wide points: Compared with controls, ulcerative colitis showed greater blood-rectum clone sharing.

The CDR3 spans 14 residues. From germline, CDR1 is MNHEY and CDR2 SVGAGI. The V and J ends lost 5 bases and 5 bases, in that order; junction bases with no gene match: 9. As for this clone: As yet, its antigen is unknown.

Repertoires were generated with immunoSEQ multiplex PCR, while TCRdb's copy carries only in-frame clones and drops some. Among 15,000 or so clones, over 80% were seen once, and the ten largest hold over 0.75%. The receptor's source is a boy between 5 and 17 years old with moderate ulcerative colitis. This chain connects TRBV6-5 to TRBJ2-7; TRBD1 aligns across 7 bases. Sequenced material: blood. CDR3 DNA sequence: TGTGCCAGCAGTCAACGGAACAGGGGTCACGAGCAGTACTTC. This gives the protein CASSQRNRGHEQYF.